The subject of this entry is one T cell receptor beta chain. What it binds is not known. Construction of TCR beta libraries was performed using quantitative 5'-RACE with molecular barcodes. Using its own MiXCR run on the 5' RACE reads, TCRdb lists one record per CDR3 protein. The sample records about 700,000 distinct CDR3 sequences, 15% to 20% being singletons. The record originates from a study of CD8 T cells in ankylosing spondylitis. Study outcomes and limitations: Clones linked with disease were CD8+ and fairly uncommon in the peripheral blood. The study identified a TCR beta motif of under ten highly homologous variants that appeared characteristic of ankylosing spondylitis blood.

The material sequenced was blood, either unsorted or a sorted T cell fraction (not recorded which). The sequence came from a male donor with ankylosing spondylitis.

Here the CDR3 DNA reads TGCGCCAGCAGCCCCGGCGGAGTTGGAAACACCATATATTTT. Residues: CASSPGGVGNTIYF. This chain joins TRBV5-1 and TRBJ1-3; D remains unclear. Germline V gene sequence: CDR1 SGHRS, CDR2 YFSETQ. Trimming stripped 4 bases from V and 3 bases from J, with 11 bases between. The CDR3 runs to 14 residues.